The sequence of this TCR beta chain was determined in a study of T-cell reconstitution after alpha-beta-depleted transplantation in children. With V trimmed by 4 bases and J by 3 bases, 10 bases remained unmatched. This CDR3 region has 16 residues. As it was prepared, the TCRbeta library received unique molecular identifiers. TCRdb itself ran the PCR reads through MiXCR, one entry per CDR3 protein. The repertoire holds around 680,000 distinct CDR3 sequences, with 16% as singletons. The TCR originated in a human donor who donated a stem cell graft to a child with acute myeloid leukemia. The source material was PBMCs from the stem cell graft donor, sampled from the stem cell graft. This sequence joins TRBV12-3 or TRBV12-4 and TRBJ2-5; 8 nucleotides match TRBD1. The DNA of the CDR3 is TGTGCCAGCAGTTCGACAGGGGCCCCACGGGAAGAGACCCAGTACTTC. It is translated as CASSSTGAPREETQYF.